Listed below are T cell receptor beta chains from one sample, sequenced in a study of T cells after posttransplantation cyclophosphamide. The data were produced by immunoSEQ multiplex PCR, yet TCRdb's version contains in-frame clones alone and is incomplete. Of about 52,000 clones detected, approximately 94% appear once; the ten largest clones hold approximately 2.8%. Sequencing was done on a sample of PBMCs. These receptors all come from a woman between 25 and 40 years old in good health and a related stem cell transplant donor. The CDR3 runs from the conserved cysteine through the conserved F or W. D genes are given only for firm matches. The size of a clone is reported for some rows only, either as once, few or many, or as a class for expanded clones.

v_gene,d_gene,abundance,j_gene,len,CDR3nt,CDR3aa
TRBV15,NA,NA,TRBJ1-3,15,TGTGCCACCAGCAGAGATCGCGGCCCGGGAAACACCATATATTTT,CATSRDRGPGNTIYF
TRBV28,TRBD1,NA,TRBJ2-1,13,TGTGCCAGCGCACCCCCCAGGCGGGACAGGGAGTTCTTC,CASAPPRRDREFF
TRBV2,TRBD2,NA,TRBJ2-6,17,TGTGCCAGCAGGATGGGGGAGGGATACTCTGGGGCCAACGTCCTGACTTTC,CASRMGEGYSGANVLTF
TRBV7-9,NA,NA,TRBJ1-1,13,TGTGCCAGCAGCGGACAGCTGAACACTGAAGCTTTCTTT,CASSGQLNTEAFF
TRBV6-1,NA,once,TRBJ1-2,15,TGTGCCAGCAGTGAGCTCGGAGTACCCTACTATGGCTACACCTTC,CASSELGVPYYGYTF
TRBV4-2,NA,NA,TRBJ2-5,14,TGTGCCAGCAGCCAAGTGGCCTTGTACGAGACCCAGTACTTC,CASSQVALYETQYF
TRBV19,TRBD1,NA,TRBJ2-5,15,TGTGCCAGTAGTATAGTCCGGACAGGGAAAGAGACCCAGTACTTC,CASSIVRTGKETQYF
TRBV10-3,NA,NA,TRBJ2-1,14,TGTGCCATCAGTGAAGACCCTAGCGAGGGGGAGCAGTTCTTC,CAISEDPSEGEQFF
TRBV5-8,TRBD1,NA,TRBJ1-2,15,TGTGCCAGCAGCCGGGACAGGGGGGTGAACTATGGCTACACCTTC,CASSRDRGVNYGYTF
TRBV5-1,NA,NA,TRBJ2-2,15,TGCGCCAGCAGCTTGTACAGGGAGAACACCGGGGAGCTGTTTTTT,CASSLYRENTGELFF
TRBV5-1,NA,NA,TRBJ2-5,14,TGCGCCAGCAGCTCCCGGAGGACCGGAGAGACCCAGTACTTC,CASSSRRTGETQYF
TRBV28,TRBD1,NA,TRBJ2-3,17,TGTGCCAGCAGTTTACCCCTGACAGGGACAAACACAGATACGCAGTATTTT,CASSLPLTGTNTDTQYF
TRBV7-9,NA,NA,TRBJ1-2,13,TGTGCCAGCAGCTTAGAAGGGGTCTATGGCTACACCTTC,CASSLEGVYGYTF
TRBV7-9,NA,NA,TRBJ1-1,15,TGTGCCAGCAGCTTAGTTCAGGGGCGCGTAGCTGAAGCTTTCTTT,CASSLVQGRVAEAFF
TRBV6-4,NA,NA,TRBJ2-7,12,TGTGCCAGCAGTGACGGGGGCTGCGAGCAGTACTTC,CASSDGGCEQYF
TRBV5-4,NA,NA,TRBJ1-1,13,TGTGCCAGCAGCTTGGGGGGGCACACTGAAGCTTTCTTT,CASSLGGHTEAFF
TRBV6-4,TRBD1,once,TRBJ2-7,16,TGTGCCAGCAGTGAACAAGACAGGGCCAAAAACTACGAGCAGTACTTC,CASSEQDRAKNYEQYF
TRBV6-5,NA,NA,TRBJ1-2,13,TGTGCCAGCAGTTACCAACAGGACTATGGCTACACCTTC,CASSYQQDYGYTF
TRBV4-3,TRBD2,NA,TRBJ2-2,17,TGCGCCAGCAGCCAATATCGGGGGGGCGCGAACACCGGGGAGCTGTTTTTT,CASSQYRGGANTGELFF
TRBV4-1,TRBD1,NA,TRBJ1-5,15,TGCGCCAGCAGCCAGAGGGACAGGGCCACTCAGCCCCAGCATTTT,CASSQRDRATQPQHF
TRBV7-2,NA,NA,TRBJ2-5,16,TGTGCCAGCAGCTTAGTCGTGACTGTCCCGGGAGAGACCCAGTACTTC,CASSLVVTVPGETQYF
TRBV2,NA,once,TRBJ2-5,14,TGTGCCAGCAGCGTAGACACCGGCCCCCAGACCCAGTACTTC,CASSVDTGPQTQYF
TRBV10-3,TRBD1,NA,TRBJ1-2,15,TGTGCCATCACCAGGGACCCGGGACAGGGGGCCCGCTACACCTTC,CAITRDPGQGARYTF
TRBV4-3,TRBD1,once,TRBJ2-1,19,TGCGCCAGCATGGTGTCCCTACCGGGACAGGGGAGGGGACTGAATGAGCAGTTCTTC,CASMVSLPGQGRGLNEQFF
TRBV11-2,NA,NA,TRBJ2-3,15,TGTGCCAGCAGCTTACAGGGGCGTGACACAGATACGCAGTATTTT,CASSLQGRDTDTQYF
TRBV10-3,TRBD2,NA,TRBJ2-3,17,TGTGCCATCAGTGAATCTAGCGGGGGGGCTAGCACAGATACGCAGTATTTT,CAISESSGGASTDTQYF
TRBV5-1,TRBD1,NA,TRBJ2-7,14,TGCGCCAGCAGCCTACAGGGGGGTCCCTACGAGCAGTACTTC,CASSLQGGPYEQYF
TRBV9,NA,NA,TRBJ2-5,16,TGTGCCTATTCCTATGGGGACTGTCTAATAGGAGAGACCCAGTACTTC,CAYSYGDCLIGETQYF
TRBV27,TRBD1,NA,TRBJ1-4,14,TGTGCCAGTCGAAAACAGGGGGCAAATGAAAAACTGTTTTTT,CASRKQGANEKLFF
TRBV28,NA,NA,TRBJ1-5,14,TGTGCCAGCACCTTTAGATCGGGGAACCAGCCCCAGCATTTT,CASTFRSGNQPQHF
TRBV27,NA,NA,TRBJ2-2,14,TGTGCCAGCAGTTTACAGGGGAGAACCGGGGAGCTGTTTTTT,CASSLQGRTGELFF
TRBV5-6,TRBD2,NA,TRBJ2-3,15,TGTGCCAGCAGCCAGAGCGGGGGGGCCTCAGATACGCAGTATTTT,CASSQSGGASDTQYF
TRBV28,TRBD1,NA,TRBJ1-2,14,TGTGCCAGCAGGGGACAGGGAGGGAACTATGGCTACACCTTC,CASRGQGGNYGYTF
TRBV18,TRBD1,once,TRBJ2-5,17,TGTGCCAGCTCACCGACCAGGACAGGGGAGTCCCAAGAGACCCAGTACTTC,CASSPTRTGESQETQYF
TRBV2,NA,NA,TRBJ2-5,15,TGTGCCAGCAGGGGGATAGGAGGGCAGCGCGAGACCCAGTACTTC,CASRGIGGQRETQYF
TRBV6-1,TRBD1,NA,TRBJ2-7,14,TGTGCCAGCAGTGAATTAACAGGGGCAGACGAGCAGTACTTC,CASSELTGADEQYF
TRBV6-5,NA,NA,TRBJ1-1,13,TGTGCCAGCAGAAATTTCAGGAACACTGAAGCTTTCTTT,CASRNFRNTEAFF
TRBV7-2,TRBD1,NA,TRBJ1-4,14,TGTGCCAGCAGCTTAGACAGGGGGCGTGAAAAACTGTTTTTT,CASSLDRGREKLFF
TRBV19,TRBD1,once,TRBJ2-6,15,TGTGCCAGTAGCCAACAGGGGATGGGGGCCAACGTCCTGACTTTC,CASSQQGMGANVLTF
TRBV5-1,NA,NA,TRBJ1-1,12,TGCGCCAGCAGCTTTTCCGGTCACCCCGCTTTCTTT,CASSFSGHPAFF
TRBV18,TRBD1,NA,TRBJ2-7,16,TGTGCCAGCTCACCTCCCGACAGGGGGCGATACTACGAGCAGTACTTC,CASSPPDRGRYYEQYF
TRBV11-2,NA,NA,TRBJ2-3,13,TGTGCCAGCAGCTCGTCGGGAACAGATACGCAGTATTTT,CASSSSGTDTQYF
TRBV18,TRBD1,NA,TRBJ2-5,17,TGTGCCAGCTCACCGTTTGCGCCAGGGGGCGCAGGGGAGACCCAGTACTTC,CASSPFAPGGAGETQYF
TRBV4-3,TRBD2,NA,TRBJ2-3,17,TGCGCCAGCAGCCAAGTCTATAGCGGGGGGACGCCGGATACGCAGTATTTT,CASSQVYSGGTPDTQYF
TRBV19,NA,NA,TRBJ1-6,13,TGTGCCAGTAGACAGAGATATAATTCACCCCTCCACTTT,CASRQRYNSPLHF
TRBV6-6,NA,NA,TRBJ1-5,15,TGTGCCAGCACTTTACCGACAGGCCCCAATCAGCCCCAGCATTTT,CASTLPTGPNQPQHF
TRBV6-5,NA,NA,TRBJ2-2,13,TGTGCCAGCACGTGGGGGGGGCACGGGGAGCTGTTTTTT,CASTWGGHGELFF
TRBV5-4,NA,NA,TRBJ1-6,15,TGTGCCAGCAGCCTGGCTGTCAGAGGAAACGCACCCCTCCACTTT,CASSLAVRGNAPLHF
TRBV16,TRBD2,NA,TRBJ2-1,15,TGTGCCAGCAGCCAGGGGGGGTCGCCCTACAATGAGCAGTTCTTC,CASSQGGSPYNEQFF
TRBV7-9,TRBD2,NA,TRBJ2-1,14,TGTGCCAGCAGCCCGACTAGCGGGGGGAGTGAGCAGTTCTTC,CASSPTSGGSEQFF
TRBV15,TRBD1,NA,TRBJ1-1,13,TGTGCCACCAGCAGAGGGGTACAGGGGTTCGCTTTCTTT,CATSRGVQGFAFF
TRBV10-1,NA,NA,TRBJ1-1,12,TGCGCCAGCAGTGAGGCGGGTCTTGAAGCTTTCTTT,CASSEAGLEAFF
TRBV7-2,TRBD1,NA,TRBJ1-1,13,TGTGCCAGCAGCTTAACAGGGGACACTGAAGCTTTCTTT,CASSLTGDTEAFF
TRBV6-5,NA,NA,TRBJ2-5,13,TGTGCCAGCAGTACCCAGGGGGGAGAGACCCAGTACTTC,CASSTQGGETQYF
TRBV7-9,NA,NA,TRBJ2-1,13,TGTGCCAGCACCTCTCGGGACTCACATGAGCAGTTCTTC,CASTSRDSHEQFF
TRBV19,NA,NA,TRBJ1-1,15,TGTGCCAGTAGTATAGTGTCAGGGGCGAACACTGAAGCTTTCTTT,CASSIVSGANTEAFF
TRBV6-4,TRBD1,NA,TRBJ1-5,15,TGTGCCAGCAGTGAACAGGGGTCTAGCAATCAGCCCCAGCATTTT,CASSEQGSSNQPQHF
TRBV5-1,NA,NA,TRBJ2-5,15,TGCGCCAGCAGCTTGGCAGGGGCCGTCGGTGAGACCCAGTACTTC,CASSLAGAVGETQYF
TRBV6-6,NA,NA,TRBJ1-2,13,TGTGCCAGCAGTTACTCGACAGGCTATGGCTACACCTTC,CASSYSTGYGYTF